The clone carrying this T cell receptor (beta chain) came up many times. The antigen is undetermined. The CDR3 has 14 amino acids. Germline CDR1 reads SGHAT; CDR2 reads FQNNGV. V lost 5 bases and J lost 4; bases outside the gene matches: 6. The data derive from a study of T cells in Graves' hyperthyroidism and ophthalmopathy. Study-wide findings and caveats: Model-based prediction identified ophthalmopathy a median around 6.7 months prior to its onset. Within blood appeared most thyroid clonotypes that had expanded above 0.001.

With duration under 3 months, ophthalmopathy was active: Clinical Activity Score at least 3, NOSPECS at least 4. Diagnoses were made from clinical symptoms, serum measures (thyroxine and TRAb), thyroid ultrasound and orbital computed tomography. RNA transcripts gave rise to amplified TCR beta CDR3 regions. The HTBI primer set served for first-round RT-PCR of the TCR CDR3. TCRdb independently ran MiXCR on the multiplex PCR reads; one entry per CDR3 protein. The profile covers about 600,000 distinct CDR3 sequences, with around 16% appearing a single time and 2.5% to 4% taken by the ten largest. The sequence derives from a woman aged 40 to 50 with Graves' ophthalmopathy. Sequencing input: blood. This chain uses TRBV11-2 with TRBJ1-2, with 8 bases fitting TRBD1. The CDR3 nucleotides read TGTGCCAGCAGCGCGGGACAGGCCGGCTATGGCTACACCTTC. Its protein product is CASSAGQAGYGYTF.